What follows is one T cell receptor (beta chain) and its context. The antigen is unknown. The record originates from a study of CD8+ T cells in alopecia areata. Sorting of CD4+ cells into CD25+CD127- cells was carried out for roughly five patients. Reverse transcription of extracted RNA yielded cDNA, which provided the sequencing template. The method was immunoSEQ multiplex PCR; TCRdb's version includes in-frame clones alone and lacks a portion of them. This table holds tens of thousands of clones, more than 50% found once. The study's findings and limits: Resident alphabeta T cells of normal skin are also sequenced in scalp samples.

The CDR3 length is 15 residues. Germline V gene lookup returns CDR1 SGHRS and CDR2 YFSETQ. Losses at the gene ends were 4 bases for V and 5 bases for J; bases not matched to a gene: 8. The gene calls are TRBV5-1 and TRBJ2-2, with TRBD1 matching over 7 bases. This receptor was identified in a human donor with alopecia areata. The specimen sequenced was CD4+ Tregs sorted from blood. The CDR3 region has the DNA TGCGCCAGCAGCGCCCGACAGGGTTTGACCGGGGAGCTGTTTTTT. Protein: CASSARQGLTGELFF.